A selection of T cell receptor beta chains follows, all from one sample in a study of CD8 T cells in Susac syndrome. From the immunoSEQ multiplex PCR reads, TCRdb called clonotypes with MiXCR, one entry per CDR3 protein. The sample carries a few hundred thousand distinct CDR3 sequences, roughly 92% recorded once. Sequenced: CD8+ T cells from PBMCs. The source of these receptors is a human donor with multiple sclerosis. Each CDR3 is given with its conserved first and last residue. The D gene is left open where the match is weak. Not all rows give a size; the values are once, few, many and, for expanded clones, a class.

size: NA
J: TRBJ1-1
V: TRBV5-1
D: NA
CDR3: CASSLGWGAGTEAFF
DNA: TGCGCCAGCAGCTTGGGATGGGGGGCAGGAACTGAAGCTTTCTTT

size: NA
J: TRBJ1-2
V: TRBV13
D: NA
CDR3: CASSLGATMLYGYTF
DNA: TGTGCCAGCAGCTTAGGGGCAACGATGCTCTATGGCTACACCTTC

size: NA
J: TRBJ2-1
V: TRBV30
D: NA
CDR3: CAWRGDGYEQFF
DNA: TGTGCCTGGAGGGGGGATGGGTATGAGCAGTTCTTC

size: NA
J: TRBJ2-5
V: TRBV5-4
D: NA
CDR3: CASSWVGVQETQYF
DNA: TGTGCCAGCAGCTGGGTGGGGGTCCAAGAGACCCAGTACTTC

size: NA
J: TRBJ1-2
V: TRBV7-2
D: NA
CDR3: CASSFTSSGYTF
DNA: TGTGCCAGCAGCTTTACCTCTAGTGGCTACACCTTC

size: NA
J: TRBJ2-5
V: TRBV5-4
D: TRBD1
CDR3: CASSFGTGGSQYF
DNA: TGTGCCAGCAGCTTCGGGACAGGAGGATCCCAGTACTTC

size: NA
J: TRBJ1-1
V: TRBV12-3/TRBV12-4
D: NA
CDR3: CASTGGGSWTEAFF
DNA: TGTGCCAGCACCGGAGGGGGATCGTGGACTGAAGCTTTCTTT

size: once
J: TRBJ2-7
V: TRBV27
D: NA
CDR3: CASGPTIASYEQYF
DNA: TGTGCCAGCGGCCCTACAATTGCCTCCTACGAGCAGTACTTC

size: NA
J: TRBJ1-5
V: TRBV5-1
D: NA
CDR3: CASSLTGSHQPQHF
DNA: TGCGCCAGCAGCTTGACAGGGTCCCATCAGCCCCAGCATTTT

size: NA
J: TRBJ1-2
V: TRBV5-4
D: NA
CDR3: CASSLGDGSSNGYTF
DNA: TGTGCCAGCAGCTTGGGGGACGGTTCATCGAATGGCTACACCTTC

size: NA
J: TRBJ1-1
V: TRBV6-2/TRBV6-3
D: NA
CDR3: CASSSGGQGEAFF
DNA: TGTGCCAGCAGTTCGGGCGGGCAGGGTGAAGCTTTCTTT

size: NA
J: TRBJ2-1
V: TRBV29-1
D: NA
CDR3: CSVELGGPRSYNEQFF
DNA: TGCAGCGTTGAATTGGGGGGACCTCGCTCCTACAATGAGCAGTTCTTC

size: once
J: TRBJ2-2
V: TRBV2
D: TRBD2
CDR3: CASSDLAGVAGELFF
DNA: TGTGCCAGCAGCGACCTAGCGGGAGTGGCCGGGGAGCTGTTTTTT

size: few
J: TRBJ2-5
V: TRBV4-2
D: NA
CDR3: CASSQDLASPETQYF
DNA: TGTGCCAGCAGCCAAGATCTTGCTAGCCCTGAGACCCAGTACTTC

size: NA
J: TRBJ2-1
V: TRBV29-1
D: NA
CDR3: CSVGLSYNEQFF
DNA: TGCAGCGTGGGTCTTTCCTACAATGAGCAGTTCTTC

size: NA
J: TRBJ2-1
V: TRBV7-9
D: NA
CDR3: CASSLVGFSYNEQFF
DNA: TGTGCCAGCAGCTTAGTGGGATTCTCCTACAATGAGCAGTTCTTC

size: NA
J: TRBJ2-1
V: TRBV9
D: NA
CDR3: CASSVGRYNEQFF
DNA: TGTGCCAGCAGCGTCGGCCGATACAATGAGCAGTTCTTC

size: NA
J: TRBJ2-7
V: TRBV2
D: TRBD1
CDR3: CASSERDRGGEQYF
DNA: TGTGCCAGCAGTGAAAGAGACAGGGGGGGCGAGCAGTACTTC

size: once
J: TRBJ2-1
V: TRBV11-2
D: NA
CDR3: CASSPASYNEQFF
DNA: TGTGCCAGCAGCCCAGCCTCCTACAATGAGCAGTTCTTC

size: NA
J: TRBJ2-5
V: TRBV3-1
D: TRBD2
CDR3: CASSHGLEETQYF
DNA: TGTGCCAGCAGCCATGGACTAGAAGAGACCCAGTACTTC

size: NA
J: TRBJ2-5
V: TRBV7-2
D: NA
CDR3: CASSLLRPPQETQYF
DNA: TGTGCCAGCAGCTTATTGAGACCACCCCAAGAGACCCAGTACTTC

size: NA
J: TRBJ1-2
V: TRBV7-9
D: NA
CDR3: CASSLAPTEYGYTF
DNA: TGTGCCAGCAGCTTAGCACCAACGGAGTATGGCTACACCTTC

size: NA
J: TRBJ1-5
V: TRBV30
D: NA
CDR3: CAWSGGGNQPQHF
DNA: TGTGCCTGGAGTGGGGGGGGCAATCAGCCCCAGCATTTT

size: NA
J: TRBJ2-7
V: TRBV7-9
D: NA
CDR3: CASSHDSHYEQYF
DNA: TGTGCCAGCAGCCACGACAGTCACTACGAGCAGTACTTC

size: NA
J: TRBJ2-7
V: TRBV27
D: TRBD2
CDR3: CASSSYGLAGSYEQYF
DNA: TGTGCCAGCAGTTCCTACGGACTAGCGGGCTCCTACGAGCAGTACTTC

size: NA
J: TRBJ1-1
V: TRBV19
D: NA
CDR3: CASNPGRGTEAFF
DNA: TGTGCCAGTAACCCAGGACGGGGAACTGAAGCTTTCTTT

size: NA
J: TRBJ2-5
V: TRBV30
D: TRBD2
CDR3: CAWSWLAGGETQYF
DNA: TGTGCCTGGAGTTGGCTAGCGGGAGGAGAGACCCAGTACTTC

size: NA
J: TRBJ2-6
V: TRBV6-5
D: TRBD2
CDR3: CASSFGGSGANVLTF
DNA: TGTGCCAGCAGTTTCGGGGGGTCCGGGGCCAACGTCCTGACTTTC

size: NA
J: TRBJ2-5
V: TRBV5-6
D: NA
CDR3: CASSFPMGETQYF
DNA: TGTGCCAGCAGCTTCCCCATGGGGGAGACCCAGTACTTC

size: NA
J: TRBJ2-5
V: TRBV29-1
D: NA
CDR3: CSVEGHSIHQETQYF
DNA: TGCAGCGTTGAAGGACACTCAATCCACCAAGAGACCCAGTACTTC

size: NA
J: TRBJ2-7
V: TRBV11-2
D: TRBD1
CDR3: CASSSDSGTGSEQYF
DNA: TGTGCCAGCAGCTCAGACTCCGGGACAGGGTCCGAGCAGTACTTC

size: NA
J: TRBJ1-1
V: TRBV20-1
D: NA
CDR3: CSARDGGDPEAFF
DNA: TGCAGTGCTAGAGATGGCGGGGATCCTGAAGCTTTCTTT

size: NA
J: TRBJ2-4
V: TRBV9
D: TRBD2
CDR3: CASSAPGGANIQYF
DNA: TGTGCCAGCAGCGCCCCGGGGGGGGCAAACATTCAGTACTTC

size: NA
J: TRBJ2-1
V: TRBV7-2
D: TRBD2
CDR3: CASSLAAALAGGYGQFF
DNA: TGTGCCAGCAGCTTAGCGGCGGCACTAGCGGGGGGGTACGGGCAGTTCTTC

size: NA
J: TRBJ2-1
V: TRBV12-3/TRBV12-4
D: NA
CDR3: CASSLNRANEQFF
DNA: TGTGCCAGCAGTTTAAACAGGGCTAATGAGCAGTTCTTC

size: NA
J: TRBJ1-3
V: TRBV4-1
D: NA
CDR3: CASSQVFLKGRLYF
DNA: TGCGCCAGCAGCCAAGTATTCCTCAAAGGGCGTTTATATTTT

size: NA
J: TRBJ1-2
V: TRBV9
D: NA
CDR3: CASSAAVWGYTF
DNA: TGTGCCAGCAGCGCGGCCGTCTGGGGCTACACCTTC

size: NA
J: TRBJ1-2
V: TRBV13
D: TRBD1
CDR3: CASSLGYGGTAYEDGYTF
DNA: TGTGCCAGCAGCTTAGGTTATGGTGGGACAGCGTACGAAGATGGCTACACCTTC

size: NA
J: TRBJ2-1
V: TRBV7-9
D: NA
CDR3: CASSLWGAEYNEQFF
DNA: TGTGCCAGCAGCTTGTGGGGGGCAGAGTACAATGAGCAGTTCTTC

size: NA
J: TRBJ2-7
V: TRBV6-2/TRBV6-3
D: TRBD1
CDR3: CASRDRGPTYEQYF
DNA: TGTGCCAGCAGAGACAGGGGTCCTACCTACGAGCAGTACTTC

size: NA
J: TRBJ2-7
V: TRBV6-2/TRBV6-3
D: NA
CDR3: CASSYGPSEQYF
DNA: TGTGCCAGCAGTTACGGCCCGAGCGAGCAGTACTTC

size: NA
J: TRBJ2-2
V: TRBV4-2
D: TRBD2
CDR3: CASSQVYTSGTRNTGELFF
DNA: TGTGCCAGCAGCCAAGTCTATACTAGCGGGACCAGGAACACCGGGGAGCTGTTTTTT

size: NA
J: TRBJ2-7
V: TRBV7-9
D: TRBD2
CDR3: CASSRGGTYEQYF
DNA: TGTGCCAGCAGCCGGGGGGGGACCTACGAGCAGTACTTC

size: NA
J: TRBJ1-4
V: TRBV11-3
D: NA
CDR3: CASSSWDEKLFF
DNA: TGTGCCAGCAGCTCTTGGGATGAAAAACTGTTTTTT

size: NA
J: TRBJ2-6
V: TRBV6-2/TRBV6-3
D: NA
CDR3: CASSSRADLVSGANVLTF
DNA: TGTGCCAGCAGTAGCCGGGCCGACCTGGTCTCTGGGGCCAACGTCCTGACTTTC

size: NA
J: TRBJ2-7
V: TRBV9
D: NA
CDR3: CASSVSASSSYEQYF
DNA: TGTGCCAGCAGCGTATCGGCTTCGAGCTCCTACGAGCAGTACTTC

size: NA
J: TRBJ2-1
V: TRBV13
D: NA
CDR3: CASSLVLESTYNEQFF
DNA: TGTGCCAGCAGCTTAGTACTGGAGTCAACCTACAATGAGCAGTTCTTC

size: once
J: TRBJ2-1
V: TRBV9
D: NA
CDR3: CASSVASFSYNEQFF
DNA: TGTGCCAGCAGCGTAGCGAGTTTCTCCTACAATGAGCAGTTCTTC

size: few
J: TRBJ2-7
V: TRBV7-8
D: NA
CDR3: CASSSGGGEQYF
DNA: TGTGCCAGCAGCTCCGGAGGGGGTGAGCAGTACTTC

size: NA
J: TRBJ2-1
V: TRBV7-9
D: NA
CDR3: CASSFPRGTDNEQFF
DNA: TGTGCCAGCAGCTTCCCCCGGGGTACCGACAATGAGCAGTTCTTC

size: NA
J: TRBJ2-7
V: TRBV24-1
D: TRBD1
CDR3: CATSPTGTGLGEQYF
DNA: TGTGCCACCAGTCCGACTGGGACAGGGCTCGGCGAGCAGTACTTC

size: NA
J: TRBJ2-4
V: TRBV29-1
D: NA
CDR3: CSARGTKNIQYF
DNA: TGCAGCGCAAGGGGTACCAAAAACATTCAGTACTTC

size: NA
J: TRBJ2-1
V: TRBV20-1
D: NA
CDR3: CSASRRGPYNEQFF
DNA: TGCAGTGCTAGTCGGCGGGGTCCCTACAATGAGCAGTTCTTC

size: NA
J: TRBJ2-7
V: TRBV20-1
D: TRBD2
CDR3: CSARASGRYNEQYF
DNA: TGCAGTGCTAGAGCTAGCGGGAGATACAACGAGCAGTACTTC